This T cell receptor (beta chain) was profiled in a study of control samples from healthy donors and cancer patients. Germline V lookup: CDR1 SGDLS, CDR2 YYNGEE. The CDR3 totals 15 residues. V was shortened by 0 bases and J by 0 bases, with 7 bases between the two germline ends. Profiling relied on immunoSEQ multiplex PCR, and the TCRdb table lists in-frame clones only, not all of them. The sample has just under 80,000 clones, approximately 90% seen once. J is TRBJ1-3 and V is TRBV9; D unresolved. Sequenced: PBMCs. The TCR originated in a woman between 55 and 75 years old with head and neck cancer. DNA for the CDR3: TGTGCCAGCAGCGTAGAAGGGTACTCTGGAAACACCATATATTTT. Its protein product is CASSVEGYSGNTIYF.